This entry is about one T cell receptor (beta chain). Its antigen is not identified. This specimen belongs to a study of shared clonotypes between healthy human individuals. As for the study in general: CD8 memory received one plate per donor, CD8 naive two, CD4 memory three and CD4 naive three. Study-level points and caveats: It was the non-shared clonotypes that had lower generation probabilities than clonotypes shared by all four donors. Sharing across a handful of donors was seen in roughly 5% of naive CD4 clonotypes.

Assay: immunoSEQ multiplex PCR; the TCRdb copy retains only in-frame clones and omits some. The sample has roughly 520,000 clones, about 96% seen once. The CDR3 length is 18 residues. Trimming pared 8 bases from V and 5 bases from J, leaving 28 bases between. Germline V gene data show CDR1 as ENHRY and CDR2 as SYGVKD. CD45RA-negative memory and CD45RA+ naive subsets were split from the CD4+ cells. The chain couples TRBV10-3 to TRBJ2-1; possibly TRBD2 for D (6 bases). The TCR comes from a woman aged 25 to 39 in good health. The source material was naive CD4+ T cells sorted from blood. Regarding subset: CD45RA+ positively selected. The CDR3 nucleotides are TGTGCCATCTCACCGGGAGTCGGTAGGAGCAATGGGAACAATGAGCAGTTCTTC. This gives the protein CAISPGVGRSNGNNEQFF.